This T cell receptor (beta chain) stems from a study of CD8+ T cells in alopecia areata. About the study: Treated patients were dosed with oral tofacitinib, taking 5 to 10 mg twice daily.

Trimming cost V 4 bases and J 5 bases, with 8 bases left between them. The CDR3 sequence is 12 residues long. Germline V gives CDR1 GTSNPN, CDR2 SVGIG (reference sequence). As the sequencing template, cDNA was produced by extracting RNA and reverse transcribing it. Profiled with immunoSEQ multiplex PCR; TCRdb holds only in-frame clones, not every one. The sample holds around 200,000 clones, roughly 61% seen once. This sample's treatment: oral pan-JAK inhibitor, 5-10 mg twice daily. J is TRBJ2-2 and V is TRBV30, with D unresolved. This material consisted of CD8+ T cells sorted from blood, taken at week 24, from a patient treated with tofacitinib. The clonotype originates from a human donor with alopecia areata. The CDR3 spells CAWIVMTGELFF. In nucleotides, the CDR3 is TGTGCCTGGATAGTGATGACCGGGGAGCTGTTTTTT.